This T cell receptor beta chain was documented in a study of blood T cells in healthy people across ages. Study findings and constraints: Per million T cells, TCR beta diversity dropped about linearly as age rose.

Next came a second PCR, run for 7 to 11 cycles, which used a sample-barcoded 5' primer along with a J-beta primer mix. TCRdb reprocessed the 5' RACE reads with MiXCR, giving one entry per CDR3 protein. This table holds 800,000 or so distinct CDR3 sequences, 25% found once. This clonotype has only a few counts. Its antigen is unidentified. Donors ranged from roughly 6 to 100 years old and were healthy Caucasians in Russia. This sample also belongs to another study, concerning T cells of mothers and their children. According to that study: Every mother produced more than 8 million TCR beta CDR3 reads, whereas every child provided 3 million to 3.5 million.

The TCR sequence derives from a boy aged 5-17 years in good health. Sequenced sample: blood.

The CDR3 bases are TGTGCCAGCAGCCAATACCGGGAGACCCAGTACTTC. Protein product: CASSQYRETQYF. The rearrangement links TRBV14 to TRBJ2-5, with D hard to call. The CDR3 has 12 residues. Trimming removed 2 bases at V and 5 bases at J, with 6 bases between. From germline, CDR1 is SGHDN and CDR2 FVKESK.